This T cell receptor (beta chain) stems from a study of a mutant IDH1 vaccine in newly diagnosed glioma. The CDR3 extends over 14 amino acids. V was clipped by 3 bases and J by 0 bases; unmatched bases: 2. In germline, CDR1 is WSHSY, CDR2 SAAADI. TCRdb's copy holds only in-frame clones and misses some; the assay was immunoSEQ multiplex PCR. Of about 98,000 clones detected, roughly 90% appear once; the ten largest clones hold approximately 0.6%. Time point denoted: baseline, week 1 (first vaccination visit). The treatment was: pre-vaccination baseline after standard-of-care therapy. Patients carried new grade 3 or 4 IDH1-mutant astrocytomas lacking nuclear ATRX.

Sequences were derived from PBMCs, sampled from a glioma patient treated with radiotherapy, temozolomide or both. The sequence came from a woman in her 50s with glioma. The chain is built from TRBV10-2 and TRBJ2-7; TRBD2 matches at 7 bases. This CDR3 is CASSDKRGSYEQYF. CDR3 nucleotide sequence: TGCGCCAGCAGTGATAAGCGGGGCTCCTACGAGCAGTACTTC.